This entry lists 11 T cell receptor beta chains sequenced from one sample in a study of T cells in Graves' hyperthyroidism and ophthalmopathy. RNA transcripts provided the source from which TCR beta CDR3 regions were amplified. With the HTBI primer set, the TCR CDR3 went through a first round of RT-PCR. A single record per CDR3 protein comes from TCRdb applying MiXCR to the multiplex PCR reads. Altogether hundreds of thousands of distinct CDR3 sequences are present, 46% being singletons, with the ten largest covering 8.2%. The source material was peripheral blood or thyroid tissue (not recorded which). These receptors all come from a young woman with Graves' hyperthyroidism.

The chain joins TRBV14 to TRBJ1-6; unclear D gene. This CDR3 spans 16 amino acids. Germline loops: CDR1 SGHDN, CDR2 FVKESK. V dropped 0 bases and J dropped 7 bases, with 13 bases sitting between them. CDR3 coding DNA: TGTGCCAGCAGCCAAGATCCGACCCAGCTGAATTCACCCCTCCACTTT. Amino acids: CASSQDPTQLNSPLHF. The full variable domain, completed using reference TRBV14 and TRBJ1-6, is EAGVTQFPSHSVIEKGQTVTLRCDPISGHDNLYWYRRVMGKEIKFLLHFVKESKQDESGMPNNRFLAERTGGTYSTLKVQPAELEDSGVYFCASSQDPTQLNSPLHFGNGTRLTVT.

The chain carries TRBV2 and TRBJ1-6; 7 bases map to TRBD1. Germline-derived CDR1 and CDR2 are SNHLY and FYNNEI. The CDR3 is made up of 15 amino acids. The ends lost 5 bases at V and 7 bases at J; junction bases unmatched: 8. Written as DNA, the CDR3 is TGTGCCAGCAGTAAAGGGGGCAGGGGCAATTCACCCCTCCACTTT. Encoded protein: CASSKGGRGNSPLHF.

This clonotype was detected many times. The chain is built from TRBV7-9 and TRBJ1-5; 11 nucleotides match TRBD1. Trimming cost V 4 bases and J 5 bases; bases outside gene matches: 1. This CDR3 has 14 amino acids. CDR1 is SEHNR and CDR2 is FQNEAQ in the germline V gene (reference sequence). The CDR3 sequence is CASSWGQGDQPQHF. The CDR3 region has the DNA TGTGCCAGCAGCTGGGGACAGGGGGATCAGCCCCAGCATTTT. Filled out from reference TRBV7-9 and TRBJ1-5, the complete variable domain reads DTGVSQNPRHKITKRGQNVTFRCDPISEHNRLYWYRQTLGQGPEFLTYFQNEAQLEKSRLLSDRFSAERPKGSFSTLEIQRTEQGDSAMYLCASSWGQGDQPQHFGDGTRLSIL.

The J gene is TRBJ1-6, the V gene TRBV25-1, with a tentative D call TRBD1 (5 bases). The ends were cut back, 4 bases at V and 9 bases at J, with 16 bases in the middle. The CDR3 is 15 amino acids. The germline V gene has CDR1 MGHDK and CDR2 SYGVNS. Here the CDR3 reads CASSGGRLGLSPLHF. The CDR3 nucleotides read TGTGCCAGCAGTGGGGGCCGGTTAGGCCTTTCACCCCTCCACTTT.

This clonotype was observed a single time. The CDR3 protein is CSTFGSGELFF. CDR3 nucleotide sequence: TGCAGTACTTTCGGCTCCGGGGAGCTGTTTTTT. The chain couples TRBV20-1 to TRBJ2-2; D gene uncertain. V shed 8 bases and J shed 6 bases, with 10 bases lying between them. CDR1 and CDR2 (germline): DFQATT, SNEGSKA (reference sequence). The CDR3 contains 11 residues.

The chain employs TRBV9 and TRBJ1-3; the D gene is possibly TRBD1 (5 bases). The germline V gene has CDR1 SGDLS and CDR2 YYNGEE. V was cut by 4 bases and J by 4 bases, with 18 bases left in between. CDR3 size: 16 residues. CDR3 protein: CASSPQGLSAGNTIYF. CDR3 coding DNA: TGTGCCAGCAGCCCCCAGGGCCTGTCAGCCGGAAACACCATATATTTT.

This chain connects TRBV20-1 to TRBJ2-7; maybe TRBD1 (6 bases). Trimming stripped 5 bases from V and 3 bases from J, with 14 bases between. The CDR3 sequence is 13 residues long. Germline V lookup: CDR1 DFQATT, CDR2 SNEGSKA (reference sequence). CDR3 sequence: CSAHARGDYEQYF. The DNA for the CDR3 is TGCAGTGCTCACGCCAGGGGAGACTACGAGCAGTACTTC.

Notes on this clonotype: This may arise from a read error, as a much more abundant clone is one base away. This chain links TRBV7-3 with TRBJ2-7; D remains ambiguous. Germline V lookup: CDR1 SGHTA, CDR2 FQGTGA. CDR3 size: 13 residues. In nucleotides, the CDR3 is TGTGCCGGCAGCTTAGCACAAGCCTACGAGCAGTACTTC. Protein product: CAGSLAQAYEQYF. Based on the CDR3 plus reference TRBV7-3 and TRBJ2-7, the full variable domain is GAGVSQTPSNKVTEKGKYVELRCDPISGHTALYWYRQSLGQGPEFLIYFQGTGAADDSGLPNDRFFAVRPEGSVSTLKIQRTERGDSAVYLCAGSLAQAYEQYFGPGTRLTVT.

The V and J genes are TRBV7-3 and TRBJ2-7, with TRBD2 as a possible D gene (5 bases). The DNA end favors TRBJ2-1, so the J call may be wrong. This CDR3 is 12 amino acids long. Germline CDR1 SGHTA, CDR2 FQGTGA. The CDR3, as DNA: TGTGCCAGCAGCTCGCGGGCGAATGAGCAGTTCTTC. Translating it yields CASSSRANEQFF.

The chain has TRBV11-1 and TRBJ2-2; 13 bases are a match to TRBD2. Germline values: CDR1 SGHAT, CDR2 FQDESV (reference sequence). The CDR3 totals 16 residues. Trimming removed 8 bases from V and 1 base from J; junction bases left unmatched: 4. Written as DNA, the CDR3 is TGTGCCAGCGGACTAGCGGGAGCGGGGAACACCGGGGAGCTGTTTTTT. It yields the protein CASGLAGAGNTGELFF.

The rearrangement joins TRBV11-1 to TRBJ2-7, with 9 positions matching TRBD2. Germline CDR1 and CDR2: SGHAT and FQDESV (reference sequence). V lost 7 bases to trimming and J lost 3 bases; unmatched junction nucleotides: 10. There are 15 residues in the CDR3. CDR3 coding DNA: TGTGCCAGCACCCCAGACGGCGGGAGGGACTACGAGCAGTACTTC. This sequence encodes CASTPDGGRDYEQYF.